The clone carrying this T cell receptor beta chain was seen a few times. These data come from a study of blood T cell repertoires in COVID-19. In the study overall: Acute-phase and convalescent COVID-19 samples originated in the United States, Italy and Spain. In each case, the material was cDNA or gDNA derived from T cells, B-cell-depleted T cells, or PBMCs.

Germline V gene lookup returns CDR1 SGHDN and CDR2 FVKESK. This CDR3 region has 14 residues. V lost 3 bases and J lost 0, with 9 bases in between. How the authors handled the data: The authors estimated nucleated cell counts from reference gene primer amplification. The method was immunoSEQ multiplex PCR; TCRdb's version includes in-frame clones alone and lacks a portion of them. The V and J calls and the clone size are those of that table, but D and trimming were determined from the DNA. The sample includes about 150,000 clones, roughly 82% of them seen just once. The chain couples TRBV14 to TRBJ2-7; D not certain. The TCR sequence derives from a woman in her 50s with acute or convalescent COVID-19. Material: peripheral blood. The CDR3 DNA reads as TGTGCCAGCAGCCAGGCTCGATACTCCTACGAGCAGTACTTC. Translated, it gives CASSQARYSYEQYF. Combining the CDR3 with reference TRBV14 and TRBJ2-7 gives the whole variable domain EAGVTQFPSHSVIEKGQTVTLRCDPISGHDNLYWYRRVMGKEIKFLLHFVKESKQDESGMPNNRFLAERTGGTYSTLKVQPAELEDSGVYFCASSQARYSYEQYFGPGTRLTVT.